Shown below are 32 T cell receptor beta chains from a single sample sequenced in a study of technical replicates of blood from a handful of donors. Data came from immunoSEQ multiplex PCR; TCRdb stores just in-frame clones and leaves some out. The table shows around 56,000 clones, with 90% to 95% occurring only once. Sequencing used PBMCs. The receptor set was obtained from a human donor in good health. Some clones in this sample may be carry-over from other donors' samples.

This chain connects TRBV9 to TRBJ2-2; 11 bases line up with TRBD1. Germline V lookup: CDR1 SGDLS, CDR2 YYNGEE. Losses at the gene ends were 3 bases for V and 5 bases for J; bases not matched to a gene: 6. The CDR3 consists of 16 residues. This CDR3 reads CASSGYRDRGTGELFF. CDR3 in DNA: TGTGCCAGCAGCGGATACCGGGACAGGGGGACCGGGGAGCTGTTTTTT.

The V and J genes are TRBV27 and TRBJ2-7; 9 bases are shared with TRBD1. Germline CDR1 MNHEY, CDR2 SMNVEV (reference sequence). V dropped 3 bases and J dropped 6; count of bases not matched to a gene: 3. The CDR3 is made up of 13 amino acids. CDR3 nucleotides: TGTGCCAGCAGTTTGGGACAGGGCTCCGAGCAGTACTTC. Amino acids: CASSLGQGSEQYF.

V gene TRBV19 combines with J gene TRBJ1-2; D remains unclear. Germline values: CDR1 LNHDA, CDR2 SQIVND (reference sequence). Trimming took off 3 bases at V and 5 bases at J, with 13 bases between the two ends. The CDR3 runs 14 residues. CDR3 residues: CASSISPAGYGYTF. The CDR3 nucleotides are TGTGCCAGTAGTATCTCCCCGGCGGGGTATGGCTACACCTTC.

The V gene is TRBV11-2, the J gene TRBJ2-1; D is unresolved. V was cut by 2 bases and J by 0 bases, with 8 bases left in between. The CDR3 spans 15 residues. Germline V gene data show CDR1 as SGHAT and CDR2 as FQNNGV. Written as DNA, the CDR3 is TGTGCCAGCAGCTTACTACAGATCTCCTACAATGAGCAGTTCTTC. Amino acids: CASSLLQISYNEQFF.

The chain combines TRBV11-2 with TRBJ1-6, with D possibly being TRBD1 (5 bases). The CDR3 totals 15 residues. CDR1 is SGHAT and CDR2 is FQNNGV in the germline V gene. V dropped 2 bases and J dropped 5 bases, with 10 bases sitting between them. The CDR3 is CASSLSDTNNSPLHF. The CDR3 nucleotides are TGTGCCAGCAGCTTATCGGACACCAATAATTCACCCCTCCACTTT.

This chain uses TRBV19 with TRBJ1-6; maybe TRBD1 (6 bases). In germline, CDR1 is LNHDA, CDR2 SQIVND (reference sequence). Trimming shortened V by 5 bases and J by 4 bases, and 12 bases separated the two germline ends. The CDR3 consists of 15 residues. In DNA, the CDR3 is TGTGCCAGTAGTCCTGGGGACAATTATAATTCACCCCTCCACTTT. Amino acid sequence: CASSPGDNYNSPLHF. Variable domain in full (rest from reference TRBV19 and TRBJ1-6): DGGITQSPKYLFRKEGQNVTLSCEQNLNHDAMYWYRQDPGQGLRLIYYSQIVNDFQKGDIAEGYSVSREKKESFPLTVTSAQKNPTAFYLCASSPGDNYNSPLHFGNGTRLTVT.

J is TRBJ1-5 and V is TRBV10-1; D might be TRBD1 (5 bases). The germline gives CDR1 WNHNN, CDR2 SYGVQD (reference sequence). Trimming cost V 8 bases and J 10 bases, with 18 bases left between them. The CDR3 has 13 amino acids. CDR3: CASPTSREVPQHF. Written as DNA, the CDR3 is TGCGCCAGCCCCACCTCCAGGGAGGTACCCCAGCATTTT.

J is TRBJ1-1 and V is TRBV5-1, with 7 bases lining up with TRBD1. The CDR3 loop spans 13 amino acids. Germline loops: CDR1 SGHRS, CDR2 YFSETQ. Trimming at V came to 5 bases and at J to 0 bases, leaving 1 base not matched to a gene. The CDR3, as DNA: TGCGCCAGCAGGACAGGGATGAACACTGAAGCTTTCTTT. It specifies CASRTGMNTEAFF.

The DNA of the CDR3 is TGTGCCTGGAGTGGCCCGGGAGGGTTTAGCTATGGCTACACCTTC. This sequence encodes CAWSGPGGFSYGYTF. V gene TRBV30 combines with J gene TRBJ1-2; the D is unclear. Germline V gene sequence: CDR1 GTSNPN, CDR2 SVGIG (reference sequence). The CDR3 is made up of 15 amino acids. With 1 base removed from V and 4 bases from J, the gap between germline ends came to 16 bases.

This clone appeared a single time. The chain recombines TRBV5-4 with TRBJ2-3; TRBD2 matches 11 bases. CDR3 length: 16 residues. CDR1 is SGHNT and CDR2 is YYREEE in the germline V gene (reference sequence). After removal of 3 bases from V and 0 bases from J, the junction contained 3 bases not matched to a gene. CDR3 nucleotides: TGTGCCAGCAGCTCGGTAGCGGGAGGGAGCACAGATACGCAGTATTTT. Its protein is CASSSVAGGSTDTQYF.

The V gene is TRBV6-5, the J gene TRBJ2-5; a possible D gene is TRBD2 (7 bases). V lost 3 bases and J lost 4, with 15 bases in between. The CDR3 spans 15 residues. Per the germline V gene, CDR1 is MNHEY and CDR2 is SVGAGI. The CDR3: CASSYRGGGPETQYF. The CDR3, as DNA: TGTGCCAGCAGTTATCGAGGGGGGGGGCCAGAGACCCAGTACTTC.

The rearrangement joins TRBV29-1 to TRBJ1-1; 11 positions agree with TRBD1. The CDR3 runs to 13 residues. CDR1 and CDR2 from the germline V gene are SQVTM and ANQGSEA. The J segment lost 1 base and the V segment lost 7 bases, leaving 2 bases of the junction unmatched. The CDR3 DNA reads as TGCAGCGGCGGACAGGGGGCGAACACTGAAGCTTTCTTT. Translated: CSGGQGANTEAFF.

The CDR3 spells CASSPGLAGVSGELFF. CDR3 in DNA: TGTGCCAGCAGCCCCGGACTAGCGGGAGTGTCCGGGGAGCTGTTTTTT. The J gene is TRBJ2-2, the V gene TRBV7-2; TRBD2 agrees at 13 bases. The CDR3 is 16 residues long. Germline V lookup: CDR1 SGHTA, CDR2 FQGNSA. V was pared by 5 bases and J by 6 bases, with 6 bases of the junction left unmatched. Supplemented by reference TRBV7-2 and TRBJ2-2, the full variable domain reads GAGVSQSPSNKVTEKGKDVELRCDPISGHTALYWYRQSLGQGLEFLIYFQGNSAPDKSGLPSDRFSAERTGGSVSTLTIQRTQQEDSAVYLCASSPGLAGVSGELFFGEGSRLTVL.

The chain has TRBV27 and TRBJ2-3; TRBD1 might be the D (5 bases). The germline V and J ends were trimmed by 5 bases and 6 bases, with 12 bases remaining between them. CDR1 is MNHEY and CDR2 is SMNVEV in the germline V gene (reference sequence). This CDR3 comprises 13 residues. The DNA for the CDR3 is TGTGCCAGCAGTCGCAGGGTAGGGGATACGCAGTATTTT. This translates into CASSRRVGDTQYF.

J is TRBJ1-1 and V is TRBV5-1; tentative D call: TRBD1 (6 bases). Germline lookup yields CDR1 SGHRS and CDR2 YFSETQ. Trimming removed 4 bases at V and 7 bases at J, with 14 bases between. CDR3 length equals 13 residues. CDR3 residues: CASSQQGNLEAFF. The DNA for the CDR3 is TGCGCCAGCAGCCAACAGGGTAACCTTGAAGCTTTCTTT.

The chain joins TRBV4-1 to TRBJ1-1, with unresolved D. V gave up 0 bases and J gave up 8 bases, with 7 bases separating them. From germline, CDR1 is MGHRA and CDR2 YSYEKL. The CDR3 totals 12 residues. CDR3 sequence (DNA): TGCGCCAGCAGCCAAGATCGGAGGGAAGCTTTCTTT. Translation gives CASSQDRREAFF.

The rearrangement uses TRBV7-2 and TRBJ1-2; the D is unclear. V dropped 1 base and J dropped 5 bases, with 14 bases sitting between them. Germline V gene sequence: CDR1 SGHTA, CDR2 FQGNSA. The CDR3 is 15 amino acids. In DNA form, the CDR3 reads TGTGCCAGCAGCTTAGAGAGTACGTTCCGGTATGGCTACACCTTC. Translation: CASSLESTFRYGYTF.

This rearrangement joins TRBV19 to TRBJ2-2, with TRBD1 matching over 8 bases. The germline gives CDR1 LNHDA, CDR2 SQIVND (reference sequence). With V trimmed by 6 bases and J by 6 bases, 6 bases remained unmatched. The CDR3 has 14 residues. CDR3 loop: CASRQGVPPGELFF. Here the CDR3 DNA reads TGTGCCAGTAGACAGGGGGTTCCCCCCGGGGAGCTGTTTTTT.

The gene calls are TRBV10-2 and TRBJ2-2, with 7 bases identical to TRBD1. Germline assignment: CDR1 WSHSY and CDR2 SAAADI. There are 15 residues in the CDR3. Trimming cost V 6 bases and J 2 bases; bases outside gene matches: 6. The DNA of the CDR3 is TGCGCCAGCAGCCTTGGACAGGTTAACACCGGGGAGCTGTTTTTT. Translating gives CASSLGQVNTGELFF.

The J gene is TRBJ2-1, the V gene TRBV7-6; 8 nucleotides line up with TRBD1. The CDR3 extends over 16 amino acids. Germline-derived CDR1 and CDR2 are SGHVS and FNYEAQ. After removal of 0 bases from V and 6 bases from J, the junction contained 7 bases not matched to a gene. The CDR3 sequence: CASSLARTGYLNEQFF. DNA of the CDR3: TGTGCCAGCAGCTTAGCGAGGACAGGGTATCTCAATGAGCAGTTCTTC.

The V call is TRBV5-1, the J call TRBJ2-7; the match to TRBD2 covers 11 bases. V was pared by 1 base and J by 5 bases, with 8 bases of the junction left unmatched. This CDR3 spans 16 amino acids. Germline V gene lookup returns CDR1 SGHRS and CDR2 YFSETQ. CDR3 sequence reads: CASSLTSGSGINEQYF. CDR3 in DNA: TGCGCCAGCAGCTTGACTAGCGGGAGTGGGATAAACGAGCAGTACTTC.

For the CDR3, the DNA is TGTGCCAGCAGGGTAAGGGGGAATGAAAAACTGTTTTTT. Encoded protein: CASRVRGNEKLFF. The rearrangement links TRBV6-1 to TRBJ1-4; TRBD1 is a possible D gene (6 bases). CDR1 is MNHNS and CDR2 is SASEGT in the germline V gene. V was clipped by 6 bases and J by 5 bases, with 10 bases between them. This CDR3 spans 13 amino acids.

The chain is built from TRBV6-6 and TRBJ2-2; D perhaps matches TRBD1 (6 bases). In germline, CDR1 is MNHNY, CDR2 SVGAGI (reference sequence). V lost 4 bases and J 1 base, leaving 10 bases between the germline ends. This CDR3 has 15 residues. The CDR3 region is CASSFQTGNTGELFF. The CDR3 DNA reads TGTGCCAGCAGTTTCCAGACAGGGAACACCGGGGAGCTGTTTTTT.

The rearrangement uses TRBV5-4 and TRBJ1-2; D is possibly TRBD1 (6 bases). Trimming shortened V by 3 bases and J by 0 bases, and 12 bases separated the two germline ends. Germline CDR1 is SGHNT and CDR2 is YYREEE (reference sequence). The CDR3 is 15 residues long. The CDR3 nucleotides are TGTGCCAGCAGCTCAGGACAGACCTCTAACTATGGCTACACCTTC. Its translation is CASSSGQTSNYGYTF.

The CDR3 nucleotides read TGTGCCAGCAGTCAGACAGTCTATGGCTACACCTTC. It codes for CASSQTVYGYTF. This chain uses TRBV6-6 with TRBJ1-2; a possible D gene is TRBD1 (5 bases). Trimming cost V 5 bases and J 4 bases, with 8 bases left between them. In germline, CDR1 is MNHNY, CDR2 SVGAGI (reference sequence). The CDR3 is 12 amino acids.

The J gene is TRBJ2-5, the V gene TRBV5-1, with 9 bases aligning to TRBD1. The V gene end was trimmed by 4 bases and the J gene end by 7 bases; junction bases not matched to a gene: 8. There are 14 residues in the CDR3. Germline V lookup: CDR1 SGHRS, CDR2 YFSETQ. The CDR3 DNA is TGCGCCAGCAGCGACAGGGGGGTTTTTGGGACCCAGTACTTC. Translation gives CASSDRGVFGTQYF. The full variable domain, rest sourced from reference TRBV5-1 and TRBJ2-5, is KAGVTQTPRYLIKTRGQQVTLSCSPISGHRSVSWYQQTPGQGLQFLFEYFSETQRNKGNFPGRFSGRQFSNSRSEMNVSTLELGDSALYLCASSDRGVFGTQYFGPGTRLLVL.

The chain recombines TRBV7-8 with TRBJ2-2; tentative D call: TRBD1 (5 bases). Germline CDR1 is SGHVS and CDR2 is FQNEAQ. The length of the CDR3 is 14 residues. V was cut by 6 bases and J by 5 bases, with 13 bases left in between. The CDR3 nucleotides read TGTGCCAGCAGTTTTACAGGAAAGACCGGGGAGCTGTTTTTT. Translated, it gives CASSFTGKTGELFF.

V and J are TRBV7-9 and TRBJ2-4; 7 nucleotides line up with TRBD1. The CDR3 spans 15 residues. Germline V gives CDR1 SEHNR, CDR2 FQNEAQ (reference sequence). V trimming: 5 bases; J trimming: 0 bases; junction bases outside the gene matches: 4. The DNA of the CDR3 is TGTGCCAGCAGCCGGGACAGTCTAGCCAAAAACATTCAGTACTTC. Translated: CASSRDSLAKNIQYF.

The rearrangement joins TRBV4-1 to TRBJ1-2, with D tentatively TRBD1 (6 bases). The germline gives CDR1 MGHRA, CDR2 YSYEKL. The length of the CDR3 is 15 residues. V lost 1 base and J lost 9, with 18 bases in between. The CDR3 region is CASSQVGKGVTSYTF. The CDR3 nucleotides read TGCGCCAGCAGCCAAGTCGGGAAGGGGGTGACTAGCTACACCTTC.

V usage is TRBV4-2 and J usage is TRBJ2-5; no definite D call. In germline, CDR1 is LGHNA, CDR2 YNFKEQ. The V end was cut by 6 bases, the J end by 1 base, with 12 bases between. The CDR3 is 14 residues long. The DNA for the CDR3 is TGTGCCAGCAGTTCAGGTGGATCCCAAGAGACCCAGTACTTC. As protein: CASSSGGSQETQYF.

The chain carries TRBV7-9 and TRBJ1-4; D is uncertain. The CDR3 contains 16 residues. The V gene's germline CDR1 is SEHNR and CDR2 FQNEAQ (reference sequence). The V end lost 2 bases, the J end lost 3 bases, and 13 bases lay between the germline ends. CDR3: CASSLSGGPANEKLFF. The CDR3 bases are TGTGCCAGCAGCTTATCCGGCGGCCCAGCTAATGAAAAACTGTTTTTT. Filled out from reference TRBV7-9 and TRBJ1-4, the complete variable domain reads DTGVSQNPRHKITKRGQNVTFRCDPISEHNRLYWYRQTLGQGPEFLTYFQNEAQLEKSRLLSDRFSAERPKGSFSTLEIQRTEQGDSAMYLCASSLSGGPANEKLFFGSGTQLSVL.

CDR3 nucleotides: TGTGCCAGCAGCAGACGACAGGGACAAGAGACCCAGTACTTC. It yields the protein CASSRRQGQETQYF. The chain links TRBV9 to TRBJ2-5; TRBD1 matches 7 bases. J lost 2 bases, V lost 4 bases, and 5 bases had no gene match. Germline values: CDR1 SGDLS, CDR2 YYNGEE. There are 14 residues in the CDR3.